These 14 T cell receptor beta chains share one sample of origin, sequenced in a study of PD-1 blockade in classical Hodgkin lymphoma. Time point given: cycle 4 day 1 (C4D1), after more than 5 weeks of nivolumab. The patients all showed relapse after autologous stem cell transplantation, while their brentuximab vedotin exposure varied. Thawed PBMCs were subjected to magnetic negative selection, which yielded isolated CD8+ T cells. Only in-frame clones appear in the TCRdb table, and some are missing; sequencing was by immunoSEQ multiplex PCR. In the table there are about 20,000 clones, approximately 88% of which are singletons. The sample here was CD8+ T cells from blood, taken before the fourth cycle of nivolumab. The source is a human donor with classical Hodgkin lymphoma.

The V call is TRBV10-3, the J call TRBJ2-7; TRBD2 aligns across 8 bases. This CDR3 has 13 amino acids. V shed 10 bases, J shed 1 base, and the junction held 6 bases outside the gene matches. Germline lookup yields CDR1 ENHRY and CDR2 SYGVKD. The CDR3 region is CATLERGSYEQYF. The DNA of the CDR3 is TGTGCCACCCTAGAGCGGGGGTCCTACGAGCAGTACTTC.

V gene TRBV5-1 combines with J gene TRBJ2-3; tentatively, D is TRBD2 (6 bases). The germline V gene has CDR1 SGHRS and CDR2 YFSETQ. Trimming pared 0 bases from V and 4 bases from J, leaving 9 bases between. The CDR3 contains 14 residues. CDR3 sequence reads: CASSLVWGADTQYF. DNA for the CDR3: TGCGCCAGCAGCTTGGTATGGGGGGCAGATACGCAGTATTTT.

This clone was seen more than once but under ten times. J is TRBJ1-6 and V is TRBV27; D gene ambiguous. Germline V gene sequence: CDR1 MNHEY, CDR2 SMNVEV (reference sequence). V was shortened by 3 bases and J by 5 bases, with 2 bases between the two germline ends. This CDR3 spans 12 amino acids. CDR3 protein: CASSLNNSPLHF. CDR3 coding DNA: TGTGCCAGCAGTTTGAATAATTCACCCCTCCACTTT.

This rearrangement joins TRBV29-1 to TRBJ2-7, with D maybe TRBD1 (5 bases). V was trimmed by 1 base and J by 2 bases, leaving 9 bases between them. This CDR3 comprises 13 residues. The germline V gene has CDR1 SQVTM and CDR2 ANQGSEA. The CDR3 sequence is CSVEGVTAYEQYF. CDR3 nucleotide sequence: TGCAGCGTTGAAGGAGTGACAGCCTACGAGCAGTACTTC.

The chain combines TRBV5-4 with TRBJ2-7; unclear D gene. The CDR3 loop spans 12 amino acids. Germline V gene sequence: CDR1 SGHNT, CDR2 YYREEE (reference sequence). V lost 3 bases to trimming and J lost 2 bases, with 6 bases between them. The CDR3 DNA sequence: TGTGCCAGCAGCTCGATCACCTACGAGCAGTACTTC. Its protein product is CASSSITYEQYF.

The chain is built from TRBV4-1 and TRBJ1-3; 7 bases fit TRBD1. After removal of 0 bases from V and 8 bases from J, the junction contained 7 bases not matched to a gene. In germline, CDR1 is MGHRA, CDR2 YSYEKL. There are 15 residues in the CDR3. In nucleotides, the CDR3 is TGCGCCAGCAGCCAAGATTCCCAGGGGGAGGACACCATATATTTT. Encoded protein: CASSQDSQGEDTIYF.

This chain uses TRBV5-4 with TRBJ1-2, with a possible D match to TRBD1 (5 bases). CDR1 and CDR2 (germline): SGHNT, YYREEE (reference sequence). V was clipped by 3 bases and J by 4 bases, with 19 bases between them. There are 16 residues in the CDR3. CDR3 region: CASSSFEITGFYGYTF. The CDR3 DNA follows: TGTGCCAGCAGCTCCTTTGAAATCACAGGATTCTATGGCTACACCTTC.

The chain links TRBV9 to TRBJ2-1; the match to TRBD2 covers 8 bases. Trimming took 2 bases from V and 9 from J; bases not matched to a gene: 4. The germline V gene encodes CDR1 SGDLS and CDR2 YYNGEE. This CDR3 is 13 amino acids long. This CDR3 reads CASSVGGASEQFF. The CDR3 DNA sequence: TGTGCCAGCAGCGTCGGGGGGGCCTCTGAGCAGTTCTTC. The entire variable domain, with the rest obtained from reference TRBV9 and TRBJ2-1, is as follows: DSGVTQTPKHLITATGQRVTLRCSPRSGDLSVYWYQQSLDQGLQFLIQYYNGEERAKGNILERFSAQQFPDLHSELNLSSLELGDSALYFCASSVGGASEQFFGPGTRLTVL.

This chain connects TRBV20-1 to TRBJ2-1; D is unresolved. Trimming took off 0 bases at V and 10 bases at J, with 4 bases between the two ends. This CDR3 spans 10 amino acids. CDR1 and CDR2 (germline): DFQATT, SNEGSKA (reference sequence). The CDR3 spells CSARDYEQFF. Here the CDR3 DNA reads TGCAGTGCTAGAGATTACGAGCAGTTCTTC.

Here the CDR3 reads CATLGLASNEQFF. The CDR3 DNA is TGTGCCACTTTGGGACTAGCGAGCAATGAGCAGTTCTTC. This chain uses TRBV19 with TRBJ2-1, with 10 bases identical to TRBD2. CDR1 and CDR2 from the germline V gene are LNHDA and SQIVND (reference sequence). The V gene end was trimmed by 10 bases and the J gene end by 6 bases; junction bases not matched to a gene: 6. The CDR3 loop spans 13 amino acids.

The V and J genes are TRBV5-6 and TRBJ1-2, with 7 bases lining up with TRBD1. CDR1 is SGHDT and CDR2 is YYEEEE in the germline V gene. The CDR3 covers 12 residues. J was trimmed by 6 bases and V by 7 bases; bases with no gene match: 6. CDR3 nucleotide sequence: TGTGCCAGCGGCACAGGGGTTCATGGCTACACCTTC. The encoded protein is CASGTGVHGYTF.

This chain joins TRBV5-6 and TRBJ2-7; D unclear. V was trimmed by 3 bases and J by 6 bases, leaving 7 bases between them. The CDR3 is 11 amino acids. The germline V gene encodes CDR1 SGHDT and CDR2 YYEEEE. In nucleotides, the CDR3 is TGTGCCAGCAGCTATCATACCGAGCAGTACTTC. The encoded protein is CASSYHTEQYF.

The rearrangement uses TRBV5-4 and TRBJ2-1; no clear D gene. The germline V gene encodes CDR1 SGHNT and CDR2 YYREEE (reference sequence). The V gene lost 4 bases and the J gene lost 6 bases, with 8 bases spanning the gap. The CDR3 loop spans 12 amino acids. For the CDR3, the DNA is TGTGCCAGCAGCATTGGTAGCAATGAGCAGTTCTTC. Encoded protein: CASSIGSNEQFF.

V usage is TRBV18 and J usage is TRBJ1-2; D unclear. There are 15 residues in the CDR3. Germline V CDR1 and CDR2: KGHSH, LQKENI. Trimming removed 6 bases at V and 4 bases at J, with 18 bases between. In DNA form, the CDR3 reads TGTGCCAGCTCCTTCTCAGTCCCCGGAATCTATGGCTACACCTTC. This codes for CASSFSVPGIYGYTF.